Here is one TCR beta chain with its context. It has no known antigen specificity. No qualities accompany the bases; no much larger clone lies one base away. TCR CDR3 regions were amplified from genomic DNA by multiplex PCR using the deep immunoSEQ assay. For each cell subset, the extracted genomic DNA was distributed evenly across all wells of several immunoSEQ 96-well plates, and each plate served as one replicate. For sorted subsets, each replicate PCR was loaded with 200 ng genomic DNA, equivalent to some 31,000 T cell genomes. Purified libraries were quantified with a Qubit 3.0 fluorometer, sized on a Bioanalyzer 2100, and re-quantified with the KAPA Library Quantification kit. Every immunoSEQ 96-well plate was sequenced on a dedicated single-read 150-cycle Illumina NextSeq 550 flow cell. The source study handled its data this way. The immunoSEQ output contained only junctional sequences without quality scores, so filtering could not match that applied to full-length reads. To assign V/J genes and CDR3, sequences were annotated against IMGT germline references using PyIR, a Python wrapper for IgBLAST v1.9. Reads were removed for weak V/J assignments (E-value above 1e-6), missing CDR3, stop codons, out-of-frame junctions, or ambiguous translated residues. V3J clonotypes were defined as sequences sharing an identical inferred V gene, J gene, and CDR3 amino acid sequence. The percentage overlap between two repertoires was calculated by dividing the number of shared unique clonotypes by the size of the smaller repertoire. Three approaches were used to assess repertoire richness: RTK rarefaction, the Chao1 estimator, and Recon v2.1 estimates of unobserved clonotypes. Generation probabilities for all TCRbeta clonotypes obtained by the gDNA method from a handful of donors were computed using OLGA. The immuneACCESS repertoire file appears here via TCRdb, limited to in-frame rearrangements. These files lack a portion of the clones; in checked studies, under half of the deficit traces to unresolved V genes, and the cause of the others is not known. From that table come the V and J calls and clone size; the DNA was used to work out D and trimming. For this sample the table gives roughly 2.6 million clones, of which approximately 90% were detected only once. Of the sample, over 0.12% falls within the top ten clones.

The donors were healthy, HIV-negative adults who had no recently reported acute infections or vaccinations. Every donor was a Caucasian adult residing in Nashville, Tennessee, USA. CD4+ T cells were enriched by magnetic negative selection; naive cells were then positively selected on CD45RA, and the negative fraction formed the memory subset. Blood was obtained by leukapheresis, after which PBMCs were separated by Ficoll-Histopaque density gradient centrifugation and cryopreserved in liquid nitrogen vapor phase. Analytical flow cytometry was used to check the purity and quantity of each magnetically sorted T cell population. Genomic DNA was isolated from every sorted fraction and measured by UV absorbance on a Nanodrop 2000c. This sample is drawn from a study of shared clonotypes between healthy human individuals (TCRdb year 2020). Context from the whole study: The cohort comprised a couple of women and a few men aged 18 to 49 years. For each donor, CD4 naive and CD4 memory were each run on three plates, CD8 naive on two plates, and CD8 memory on one plate. To estimate repertoire size and how much clonotypes are shared between individuals, the study performed deep sequencing of blood TCR repertoires from a handful of healthy adults. Libraries were prepared and TCR repertoires were sequenced by different laboratories using diverse techniques, in order to increase sequencing depth and limit assay-specific biases. Per donor, leukapheresis produced somewhere between about 0.85 and 8.9 billion PBMCs.

Findings and caveats that apply to the study as a whole: Because the study included only a small number of donors, the genetic and exposure-history diversity represented was limited. Even with the large sequencing depth, rarefaction of the sorted-subset datasets indicated that sequencing was incomplete. Larger estimated clonotype richness was generally found for naive subsets than for memory subsets. Sharing across a handful of donors was observed for around 5% of naive CD4, over 3% of naive CD8, 2% to 2.5% of memory CD4, and about 0.39% of memory CD8 clonotypes. Compared with non-shared clonotypes, clonotypes shared by all four sorted-subset donors had higher generation probabilities. Sampling was limited to blood, and TCR repertoires in tissue likely differ from TCR repertoires in blood. Pairwise subsampling indicated that sequencing depth was expected to affect the degree of clonotype sharing among donors.

According to the germline V gene, CDR1 reads SGHTA and CDR2 reads FQGNSA. Measured from the cysteine to the phenylalanine, the CDR3 is 15 residues long. Just CDR3 DNA is preserved here, 45 bases in frame from base 1. V has 3 bases trimmed and J has 8 bases trimmed; junction bases matching no gene number 9. This receptor was obtained from a man aged 18 to 30 in good health. Sequencing was performed on naive CD4+ T cells sorted from blood. What the cell subset or site label conveys for this sample: CD45RA+ positively selected. The chain links TRBV7-2 with TRBJ2-3; TRBD2 matches 9 bases in the middle. The CDR3 loop reads CASSLAGGPQLTQYF. The base sequence is TGTGCCAGCAGCTTGGCGGGAGGGCCCCAACTTACGCAGTATTTT.